This TCR beta chain was recorded in a study of T cells in Graves' hyperthyroidism and ophthalmopathy. Overall study findings and caveats: From stable hyperthyroidism, ophthalmopathy was set apart by a 13 V-J model.

This CDR3 contains 16 residues. V was trimmed by 4 bases and J by 1 base, leaving 14 bases between them. Per the germline V gene, CDR1 is KGHSH and CDR2 is LQKENI. Of note for this clonotype: The antigen is unknown.

The TCR beta CDR3 regions underwent amplification using RNA transcripts as the source. First-round RT-PCR with HTBI primers amplified the TCR CDR3 region. TCRdb re-called the multiplex PCR reads with MiXCR, one entry per CDR3 protein. The sample holds 650,000 to 700,000 distinct CDR3 sequences, 15% to 20% seen once. The receptor was isolated from a middle-aged man with Graves' hyperthyroidism. The rearrangement joins TRBV18 to TRBJ1-5, with D maybe TRBD1 (6 bases). The sequenced sample consisted of blood. This CDR3 is CASSLNRGASNQPQHF. The CDR3 DNA sequence: TGTGCCAGCTCACTAAATCGGGGGGCAAGCAATCAGCCCCAGCATTTT.